The entry below gives a single T cell receptor beta chain sequence along with its context. What it recognizes is unknown. Documented treatment: oral pan-JAK inhibitor, 5-10 mg twice daily. The authors sorted CD4+ and CD8+ T cells from PBMCs. cDNA reverse transcribed from extracted RNA served as the sequencing template. The assay was immunoSEQ multiplex PCR, and TCRdb's table has in-frame clones only and misses some. The sample carries about 200,000 clones, 50% to 60% recorded once. The data are from a study of CD8+ T cells in alopecia areata. Study at large: Treated patients were given oral tofacitinib, which was dosed at 5 to 10 mg twice daily. Notes on the study in general: Across lesional scalp, and particularly alopecia totalis/universalis, clonality surpassed that of normal scalp.

The CDR3 is made up of 16 amino acids. The V and J ends lost 0 bases and 0 bases respectively, with 9 bases between them. Germline V CDR1 and CDR2: MGHRA, YSYEKL. This sequence originates from a human donor with alopecia areata. The chain joins TRBV4-1 to TRBJ1-5; D remains ambiguous. The sequencing used CD4+ T cells sorted from blood, collected at week 4, from a patient treated with tofacitinib. CDR3 protein: CASSQEVSYSNQPQHF. The CDR3 DNA reads TGCGCCAGCAGCCAAGAAGTCAGCTATAGCAATCAGCCCCAGCATTTT.